This T cell receptor (beta chain) was identified during a study of CD4 T cells in relation to SARS-CoV-2 and coronaviruses. Unexposed donor CD4+ T cells date from about 2011-2018, before the COVID-19 pandemic. Isolation of CD4+ T cells took place after approximately eleven days in culture. Unexposed-donor CD4+ T cells were probed with SARS-CoV-2 S/N and four cold-coronavirus spikes, cells permitting. Clones were read by immunoSEQ multiplex PCR, and TCRdb kept only the in-frame ones, dropping some. The sample shows some 21,000 clones, about four fifths of them seen only once. On this clone itself: The antigen remains unidentified.

This receptor was obtained from a human donor in good health. The sequenced sample was CD4+ T cells from PBMCs, cultured in vitro.

In DNA form, the CDR3 reads TGTGCCAGCTCAGAGGGGGGAACTAATGAAAAACTGTTTTTT. Translated, it gives CASSEGGTNEKLFF. The chain uses TRBV18 and TRBJ1-4; weak D call: TRBD1 (6 bases). The CDR3 totals 14 residues. CDR1 and CDR2 from the germline V gene are KGHSH and LQKENI. The ends were cut back, 5 bases at V and 1 base at J, with 8 bases in the middle.